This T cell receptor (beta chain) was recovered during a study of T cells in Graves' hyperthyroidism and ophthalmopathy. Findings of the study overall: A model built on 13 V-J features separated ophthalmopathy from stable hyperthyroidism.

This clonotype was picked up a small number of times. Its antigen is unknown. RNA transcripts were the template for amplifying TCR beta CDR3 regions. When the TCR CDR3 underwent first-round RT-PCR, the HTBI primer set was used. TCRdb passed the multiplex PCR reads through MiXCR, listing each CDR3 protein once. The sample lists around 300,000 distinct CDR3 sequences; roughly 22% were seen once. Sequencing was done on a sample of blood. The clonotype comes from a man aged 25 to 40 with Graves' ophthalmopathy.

CDR3 DNA sequence: TGTGCCAGCAAACAGGGAGTCTATGGCTACACCTTC. Translated, it gives CASKQGVYGYTF. The chain combines TRBV28 with TRBJ1-2; possibly TRBD1 for D (6 bases). The germline V gene encodes CDR1 MDHEN and CDR2 SYDVKM. V lost 7 bases to trimming and J lost 4 bases, with 10 bases between them. The CDR3 consists of 12 residues.